This TCR beta chain was recovered during a study of blood T cell repertoires in COVID-19. The method was immunoSEQ multiplex PCR; TCRdb's version includes in-frame clones alone and lacks a portion of them. The sample comprises a few hundred thousand clones, around 85% of which are singletons, and around 2.1% rests with the top ten. The germline gives CDR1 LNHDA, CDR2 SQIVND (reference sequence). CDR3 length equals 14 residues. V lost 7 bases and J lost 1, with 10 bases in between. V usage is TRBV19 and J usage is TRBJ2-2, with D perhaps matching TRBD2 (6 bases). Sequencing was carried out using peripheral blood. The sequence came from a woman in her 30s who had recovered from COVID-19. CDR3 coding DNA: TGTGCCAGTAAGGTGGGAGGGAACACCGGGGAGCTGTTTTTT. Its translation: CASKVGGNTGELFF. The complete variable domain, with remaining parts taken from reference TRBV19 and TRBJ2-2, reads DGGITQSPKYLFRKEGQNVTLSCEQNLNHDAMYWYRQDPGQGLRLIYYSQIVNDFQKGDIAEGYSVSREKKESFPLTVTSAQKNPTAFYLCASKVGGNTGELFFGEGSRLTVL.